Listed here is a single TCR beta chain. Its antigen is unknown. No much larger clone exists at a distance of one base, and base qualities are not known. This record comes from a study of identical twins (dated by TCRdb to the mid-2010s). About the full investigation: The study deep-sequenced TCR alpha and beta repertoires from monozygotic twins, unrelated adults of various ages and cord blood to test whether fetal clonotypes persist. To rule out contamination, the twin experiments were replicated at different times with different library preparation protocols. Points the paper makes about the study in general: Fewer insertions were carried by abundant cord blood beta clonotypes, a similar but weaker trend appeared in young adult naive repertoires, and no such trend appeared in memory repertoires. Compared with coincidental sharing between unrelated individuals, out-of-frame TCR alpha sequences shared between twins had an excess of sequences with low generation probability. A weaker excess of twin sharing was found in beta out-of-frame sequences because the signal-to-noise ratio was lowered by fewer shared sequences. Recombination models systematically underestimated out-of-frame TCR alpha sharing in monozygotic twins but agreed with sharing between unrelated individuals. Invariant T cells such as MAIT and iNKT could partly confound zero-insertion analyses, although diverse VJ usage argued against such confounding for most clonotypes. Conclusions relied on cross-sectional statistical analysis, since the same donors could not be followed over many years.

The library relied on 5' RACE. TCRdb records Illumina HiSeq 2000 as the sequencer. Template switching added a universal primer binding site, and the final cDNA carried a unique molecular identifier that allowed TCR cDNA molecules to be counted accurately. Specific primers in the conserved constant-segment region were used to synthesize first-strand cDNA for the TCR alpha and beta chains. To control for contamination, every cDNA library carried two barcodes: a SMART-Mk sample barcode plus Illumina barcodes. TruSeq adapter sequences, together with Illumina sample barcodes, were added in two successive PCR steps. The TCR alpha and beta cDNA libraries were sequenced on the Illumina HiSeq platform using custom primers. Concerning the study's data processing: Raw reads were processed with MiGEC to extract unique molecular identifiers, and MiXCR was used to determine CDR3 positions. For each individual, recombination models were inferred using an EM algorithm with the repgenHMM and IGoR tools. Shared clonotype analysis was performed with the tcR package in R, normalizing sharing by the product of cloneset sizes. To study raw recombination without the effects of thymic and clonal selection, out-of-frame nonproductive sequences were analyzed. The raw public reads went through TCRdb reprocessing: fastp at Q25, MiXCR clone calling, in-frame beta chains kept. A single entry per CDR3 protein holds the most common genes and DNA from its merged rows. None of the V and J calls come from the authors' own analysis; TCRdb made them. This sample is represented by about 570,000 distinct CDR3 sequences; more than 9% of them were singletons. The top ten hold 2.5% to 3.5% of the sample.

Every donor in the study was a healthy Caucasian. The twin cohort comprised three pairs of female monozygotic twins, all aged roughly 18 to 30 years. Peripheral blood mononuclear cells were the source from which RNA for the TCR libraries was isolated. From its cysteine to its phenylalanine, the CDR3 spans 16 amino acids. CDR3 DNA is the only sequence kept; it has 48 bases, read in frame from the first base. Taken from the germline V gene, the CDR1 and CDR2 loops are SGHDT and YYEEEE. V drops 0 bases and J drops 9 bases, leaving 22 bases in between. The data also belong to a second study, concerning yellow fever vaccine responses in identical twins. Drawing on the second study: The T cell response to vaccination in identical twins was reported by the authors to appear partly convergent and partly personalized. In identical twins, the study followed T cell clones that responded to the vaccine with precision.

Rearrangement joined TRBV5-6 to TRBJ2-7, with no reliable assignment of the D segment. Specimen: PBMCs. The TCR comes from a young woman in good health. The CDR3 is CASSLAGASGTKGQYF. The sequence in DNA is TGTGCCAGCAGCTTGGCCGGCGCTAGTGGCACCAAAGGGCAGTACTTC.